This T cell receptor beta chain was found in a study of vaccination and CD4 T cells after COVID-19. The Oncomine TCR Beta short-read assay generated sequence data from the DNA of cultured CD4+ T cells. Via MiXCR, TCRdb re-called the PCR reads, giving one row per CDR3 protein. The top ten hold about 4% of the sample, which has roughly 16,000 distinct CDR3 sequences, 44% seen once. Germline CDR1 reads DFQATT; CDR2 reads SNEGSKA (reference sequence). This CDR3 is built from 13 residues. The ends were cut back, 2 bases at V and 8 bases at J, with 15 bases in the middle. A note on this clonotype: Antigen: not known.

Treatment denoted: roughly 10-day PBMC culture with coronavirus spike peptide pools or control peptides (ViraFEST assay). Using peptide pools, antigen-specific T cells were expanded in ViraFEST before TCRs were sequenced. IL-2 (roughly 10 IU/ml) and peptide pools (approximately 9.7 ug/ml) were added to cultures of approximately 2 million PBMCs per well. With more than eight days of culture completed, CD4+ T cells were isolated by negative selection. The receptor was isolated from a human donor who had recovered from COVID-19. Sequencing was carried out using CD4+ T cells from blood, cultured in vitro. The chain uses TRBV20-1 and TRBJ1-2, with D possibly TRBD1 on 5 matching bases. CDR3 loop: CSARHGQEQGYTF. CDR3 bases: TGCAGTGCTAGACACGGACAAGAACAAGGCTACACCTTC.